This T cell receptor beta chain was identified in a study of CD8 T cells in ankylosing spondylitis. The table lists this clonotype with many counts. Its antigen is as yet unknown. Quantitative 5'-RACE with molecular barcodes generated TCR beta libraries. TCRdb reprocessed the 5' RACE reads via MiXCR and lists one record per CDR3 protein. The sample consists of some 130,000 distinct CDR3 sequences, around 9.7% of them appearing once. The CDR3 totals 12 residues. Trimming stripped 7 bases from V and 2 bases from J, with 5 bases between. General study findings and limits: Enrichment of disease-linked clones was reportedly significant in matched ankylosing spondylitis synovial fluid.

The sample taken for sequencing was blood, either unsorted or a sorted T cell fraction (not recorded which). The chain has TRBV12-3 or TRBV12-4 and TRBJ2-2; D gene unclear. The sequence was collected from a male donor with ankylosing spondylitis or in good health (not recorded which). The CDR3 DNA reads as TGTGCCAGCAAAGACAACACCGGGGAGCTGTTTTTT. As protein: CASKDNTGELFF.